Shown below are 14 T cell receptor beta chains from a single sample sequenced in a study of beta chain features in type 1 diabetes. The entirety of the isolated RNA underwent reverse transcription, so expressed TCRB transcripts were sequenced. The assay was immunoSEQ multiplex PCR, and TCRdb's table has in-frame clones only and misses some. The sample carries more than 350,000 clones, approximately 10% recorded once. Sequenced sample: naive CD4+ T cells from blood. The receptors were gathered from a woman younger than 30 in good health.

The genes are TRBV13 and TRBJ2-2; D is ambiguous. Trimming stripped 1 base from V and 1 base from J, with 22 bases between. The CDR3 has 20 residues. CDR1 and CDR2 from the germline V gene are PRHDT and FYEKMQ (reference sequence). CDR3 sequence reads: CASSLEAGFLPNGNTGELFF. The CDR3 DNA sequence: TGTGCCAGCAGCTTAGAGGCCGGGTTCCTACCCAACGGGAACACCGGGGAGCTGTTTTTT.

About this clone: Additional DNA sequences in this sample encode the identical CDR3. The chain joins TRBV5-1 to TRBJ2-3, with D perhaps TRBD2 (5 bases). Trimming shortened V by 0 bases and J by 4 bases, and 9 bases separated the two germline ends. This CDR3 is built from 14 residues. The germline V gene has CDR1 SGHRS and CDR2 YFSETQ. The CDR3 here is CASSLVGSADTQYF. Here the CDR3 DNA reads TGCGCCAGCAGCTTGGTGGGTAGCGCAGATACGCAGTATTTT.

This clone was counted only a few times. The chain employs TRBV2 and TRBJ2-1; possible D gene TRBD1, 6 bases. Germline CDR1 is SNHLY and CDR2 is FYNNEI. The CDR3 is 9 residues long. Trimming shortened V by 10 bases and J by 13 bases, and 11 bases separated the two germline ends. CDR3 DNA sequence: TGTGCCATAAACAGGGATCAGTTCTTC. Protein product: CAINRDQFF.

This clone is a singleton in its sample. J is TRBJ2-1 and V is TRBV7-9, with TRBD1 as a possible D gene (5 bases). This CDR3 is 14 amino acids long. Per germline, CDR1 SEHNR and CDR2 FQNEAQ (reference sequence). Deletions cut 5 bases from V and 1 base from J, with 9 bases between. The CDR3 is CASSLRGSYNEQFF. Written as DNA, the CDR3 is TGTGCCAGCAGCCTTAGGGGTTCCTACAATGAGCAGTTCTTC.

This clone was observed a handful of times. V gene TRBV6-5 combines with J gene TRBJ2-6; D ambiguous. Germline CDR1 is MNHEY and CDR2 is SVGAGI. The CDR3 contains 13 residues. The germline V and J ends were trimmed by 6 bases and 0 bases, with 3 bases remaining between them. The DNA for the CDR3 is TGTGCCAGCAGAGCCTCTGGGGCCAACGTCCTGACTTTC. This gives the protein CASRASGANVLTF.

This clone was detected only a few times. The gene calls are TRBV5-4 and TRBJ2-1; 8 bases align to TRBD2. CDR1 is SGHNT, CDR2 YYREEE, per germline (reference sequence). This CDR3 has 16 residues. V lost 5 bases and J lost 6; bases outside the gene matches: 13. CDR3 sequence: CASSSGLGPSGNEQFF. The CDR3 DNA follows: TGTGCCAGCAGTTCGGGACTAGGCCCTTCTGGCAATGAGCAGTTCTTC.

This clone was observed a handful of times. The chain recombines TRBV18 with TRBJ1-6; possible D gene TRBD1, 5 bases. CDR3 length equals 13 residues. The V and J ends lost 2 bases and 9 bases respectively, with 8 bases between them. Looked up from germline, CDR1 is KGHSH and CDR2 is LQKENI. The CDR3 loop is CASSPGDGSPLHF. The CDR3 nucleotides read TGTGCCAGCTCACCAGGGGACGGTTCACCCCTCCACTTT.

This clone was found a few times. The chain links TRBV9 to TRBJ2-2; D gene uncertain. Trimming took 4 bases from V and 5 from J, leaving 12 bases between them. Germline V gene lookup returns CDR1 SGDLS and CDR2 YYNGEE. The CDR3 is made up of 14 amino acids. CDR3 bases: TGTGCCAGCAGCCCCCGAACCCGAACCGGGGAGCTGTTTTTT. Residues: CASSPRTRTGELFF.

The chain combines TRBV14 with TRBJ2-5; possibly TRBD1 for D (5 bases). V gave up 4 bases and J gave up 4 bases, with 28 bases separating them. Germline CDR1 reads SGHDN; CDR2 reads FVKESK. There are 19 residues in the CDR3. The CDR3 protein is CASSPTWGGSRARRETQYF. The CDR3 DNA follows: TGTGCCAGCAGCCCGACCTGGGGCGGTTCAAGGGCCAGGAGAGAGACCCAGTACTTC.

This clone was seen a handful of times. The J gene is TRBJ1-1, the V gene TRBV29-1; D unresolved. The CDR3 covers 14 residues. Per the germline V gene, CDR1 is SQVTM and CDR2 is ANQGSEA. Trimming took 7 bases from V and 0 from J, leaving 15 bases between them. CDR3 DNA sequence: TGCAGCGCCCGACGAACGGTCATGAACACTGAAGCTTTCTTT. Residues: CSARRTVMNTEAFF.

This chain joins TRBV7-8 and TRBJ1-6; a possible D gene is TRBD1 (6 bases). Germline V gene data show CDR1 as SGHVS and CDR2 as FQNEAQ. V lost 4 bases and J lost 10, with 14 bases in between. The CDR3 loop spans 14 amino acids. CDR3 nucleotide sequence: TGTGCCAGCAGCTCTTTCCGGGACACCTCACCCCTCCACTTT. It specifies CASSSFRDTSPLHF.

This clone was observed a few times. The genes are TRBV25-1 and TRBJ1-2, with D possibly matching TRBD1 (5 bases). Trimming pared 2 bases from V and 4 bases from J, leaving 14 bases between. The CDR3 has 15 amino acids. Germline loops: CDR1 MGHDK, CDR2 SYGVNS. The CDR3 coding sequence is TGTGCCAGCAGTGAACCCGGGGCAGCCCTCTATGGCTACACCTTC. Translation: CASSEPGAALYGYTF.

This clone was counted a few times. V and J are TRBV28 and TRBJ1-2, with D perhaps matching TRBD1 (5 bases). The CDR3 totals 13 residues. Trimming shortened V by 4 bases and J by 3 bases, and 9 bases separated the two germline ends. The germline gives CDR1 MDHEN, CDR2 SYDVKM. DNA of the CDR3: TGTGCCAGCAGTTCCGGGACTCACTATGGCTACACCTTC. This codes for CASSSGTHYGYTF.

In the case of this clone: The same CDR3 also results from other DNA sequences found in this sample. The chain carries TRBV30 and TRBJ1-5; maybe TRBD1 (6 bases). The CDR3 totals 15 residues. Looked up from germline, CDR1 is GTSNPN and CDR2 is SVGIG (reference sequence). The germline V and J ends were trimmed by 0 bases and 4 bases, with 13 bases remaining between them. In DNA form, the CDR3 reads TGTGCCTGGAGTGTACGGGGGCGCGGGAATCAGCCCCAGCATTTT. Translation gives CAWSVRGRGNQPQHF.